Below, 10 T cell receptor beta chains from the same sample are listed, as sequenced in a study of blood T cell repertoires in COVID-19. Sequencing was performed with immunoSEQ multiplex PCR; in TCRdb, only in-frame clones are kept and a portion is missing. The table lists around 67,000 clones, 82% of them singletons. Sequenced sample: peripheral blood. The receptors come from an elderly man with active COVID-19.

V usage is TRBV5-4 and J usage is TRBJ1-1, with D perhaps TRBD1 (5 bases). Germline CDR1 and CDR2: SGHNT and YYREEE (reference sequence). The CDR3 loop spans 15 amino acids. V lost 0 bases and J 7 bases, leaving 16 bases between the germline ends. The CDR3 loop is CASSLAAVRANEAFF. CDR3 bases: TGTGCCAGCAGCTTGGCCGCCGTCAGGGCTAATGAAGCTTTCTTT.

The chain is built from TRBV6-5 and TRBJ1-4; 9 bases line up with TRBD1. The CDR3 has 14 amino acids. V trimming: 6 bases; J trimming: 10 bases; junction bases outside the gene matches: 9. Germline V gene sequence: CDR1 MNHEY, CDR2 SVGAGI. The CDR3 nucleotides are TGTGCCAGCAGGGAGCCGGGACAGGGTGGAAAACTGTTTTTT. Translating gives CASREPGQGGKLFF.

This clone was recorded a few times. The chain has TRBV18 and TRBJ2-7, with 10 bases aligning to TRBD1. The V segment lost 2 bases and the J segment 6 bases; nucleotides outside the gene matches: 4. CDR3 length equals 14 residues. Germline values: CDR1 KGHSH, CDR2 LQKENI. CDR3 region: CASSPRTGGGEQYF. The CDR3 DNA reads TGTGCCAGCTCACCAAGGACAGGGGGGGGCGAGCAGTACTTC. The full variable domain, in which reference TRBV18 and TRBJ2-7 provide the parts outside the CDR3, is NAGVMQNPRHLVRRRGQEARLRCSPMKGHSHVYWYRQLPEEGLKFMVYLQKENIIDESGMPKERFSAEFPKEGPSILRIQQVVRGDSAAYFCASSPRTGGGEQYFGPGTRLTVT.

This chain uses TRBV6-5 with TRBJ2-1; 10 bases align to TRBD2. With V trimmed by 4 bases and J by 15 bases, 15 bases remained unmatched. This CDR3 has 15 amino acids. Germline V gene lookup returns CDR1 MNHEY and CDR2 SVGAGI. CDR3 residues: CASSSPGLAKSFLFF. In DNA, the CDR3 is TGTGCCAGCAGTTCCCCGGGACTAGCGAAATCATTTTTGTTCTTC.

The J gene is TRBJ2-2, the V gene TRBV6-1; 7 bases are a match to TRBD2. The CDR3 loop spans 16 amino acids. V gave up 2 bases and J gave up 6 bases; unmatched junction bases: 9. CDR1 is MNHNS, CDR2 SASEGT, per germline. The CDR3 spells CASSEPKGRESGELFF. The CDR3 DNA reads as TGTGCCAGCAGTGAACCAAAAGGGAGGGAATCCGGGGAGCTGTTTTTT.

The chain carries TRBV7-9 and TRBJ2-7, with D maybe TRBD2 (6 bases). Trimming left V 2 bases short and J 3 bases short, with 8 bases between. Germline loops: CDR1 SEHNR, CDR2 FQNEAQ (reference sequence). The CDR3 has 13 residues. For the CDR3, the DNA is TGTGCCAGCAGCTTACCAGCGGGCTACGAGCAGTACTTC. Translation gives CASSLPAGYEQYF. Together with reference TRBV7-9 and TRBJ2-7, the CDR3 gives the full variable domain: DTGVSQNPRHKITKRGQNVTFRCDPISEHNRLYWYRQTLGQGPEFLTYFQNEAQLEKSRLLSDRFSAERPKGSFSTLEIQRTEQGDSAMYLCASSLPAGYEQYFGPGTRLTVT.

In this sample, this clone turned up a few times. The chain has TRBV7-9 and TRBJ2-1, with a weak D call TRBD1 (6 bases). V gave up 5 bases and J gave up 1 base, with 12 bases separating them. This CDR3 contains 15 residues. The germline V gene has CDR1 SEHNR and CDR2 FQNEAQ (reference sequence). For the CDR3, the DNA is TGTGCCAGCAGCGGGGGCATATCGTCCTACAATGAGCAGTTCTTC. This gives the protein CASSGGISSYNEQFF. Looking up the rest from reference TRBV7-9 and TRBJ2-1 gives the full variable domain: DTGVSQNPRHKITKRGQNVTFRCDPISEHNRLYWYRQTLGQGPEFLTYFQNEAQLEKSRLLSDRFSAERPKGSFSTLEIQRTEQGDSAMYLCASSGGISSYNEQFFGPGTRLTVL.

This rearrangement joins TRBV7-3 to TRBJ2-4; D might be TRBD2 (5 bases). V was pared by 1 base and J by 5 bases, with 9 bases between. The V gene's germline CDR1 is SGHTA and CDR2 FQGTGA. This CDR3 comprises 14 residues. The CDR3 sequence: CASSLSGSENIQYF. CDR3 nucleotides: TGTGCCAGCAGCTTAAGTGGGAGCGAAAACATTCAGTACTTC.

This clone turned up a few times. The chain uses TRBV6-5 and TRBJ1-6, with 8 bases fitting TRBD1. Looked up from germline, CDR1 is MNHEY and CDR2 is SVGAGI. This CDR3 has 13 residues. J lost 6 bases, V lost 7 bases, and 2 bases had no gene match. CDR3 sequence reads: CASTGGGNSPLHF. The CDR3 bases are TGTGCCAGCACAGGGGGCGGTAATTCACCCCTCCACTTT.

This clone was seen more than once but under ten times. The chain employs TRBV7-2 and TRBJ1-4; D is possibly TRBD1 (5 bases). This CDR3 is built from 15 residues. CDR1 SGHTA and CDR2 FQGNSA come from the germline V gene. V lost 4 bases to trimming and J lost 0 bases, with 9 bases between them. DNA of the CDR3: TGTGCCAGCAGCTCCCAGGGTGCAACTAATGAAAAACTGTTTTTT. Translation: CASSSQGATNEKLFF.